This T cell receptor beta chain stems from a study of blood T cells in healthy people across ages. CDR3 length: 12 residues. The germline CDR1 and CDR2 sequences are DFQATT and SNEGSKA (reference sequence). The V end lost 3 bases, the J end lost 5 bases, and 9 bases lay between the germline ends. Then a second PCR, running roughly 7 to 12 cycles, was carried out with a sample-barcoded 5' primer and a J-beta primer mix. Each cDNA molecule was tagged by a template-switch adaptor with 12 random nucleotides. One entry per CDR3 protein, called by TCRdb with MiXCR from the 5' RACE reads. The sample has 270,000 or so distinct CDR3 sequences, 25% to 30% seen once.

The sample taken for sequencing was blood. V is TRBV20-1 and J is TRBJ2-3; D is unclear. This clonotype originated in a woman in her seventies in good health. The CDR3 spells CSASKAVDTQYF. CDR3 nucleotides: TGCAGTGCTAGTAAGGCGGTAGATACGCAGTATTTT.